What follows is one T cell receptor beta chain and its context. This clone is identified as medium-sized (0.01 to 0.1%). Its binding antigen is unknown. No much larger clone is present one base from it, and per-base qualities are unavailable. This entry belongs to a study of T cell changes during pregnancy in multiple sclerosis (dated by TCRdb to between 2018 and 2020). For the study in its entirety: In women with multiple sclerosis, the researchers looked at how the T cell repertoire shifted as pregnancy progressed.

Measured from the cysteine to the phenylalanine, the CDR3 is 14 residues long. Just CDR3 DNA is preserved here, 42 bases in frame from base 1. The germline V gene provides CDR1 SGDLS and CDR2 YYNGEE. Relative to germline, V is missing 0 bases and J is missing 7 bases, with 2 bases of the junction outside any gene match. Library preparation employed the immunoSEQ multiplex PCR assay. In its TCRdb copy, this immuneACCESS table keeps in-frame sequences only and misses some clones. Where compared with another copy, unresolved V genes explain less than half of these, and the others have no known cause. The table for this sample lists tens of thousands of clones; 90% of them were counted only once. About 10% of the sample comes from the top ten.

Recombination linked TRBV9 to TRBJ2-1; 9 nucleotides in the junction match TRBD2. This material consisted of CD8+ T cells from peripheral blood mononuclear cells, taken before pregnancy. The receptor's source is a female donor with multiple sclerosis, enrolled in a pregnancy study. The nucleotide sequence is TGTGCCAGCAGCGTAGCTAGCGGGGCAAATGAGCAGTTCTTC. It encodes CASSVASGANEQFF. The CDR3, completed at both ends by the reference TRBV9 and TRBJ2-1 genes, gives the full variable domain DSGVTQTPKHLITATGQRVTLRCSPRSGDLSVYWYQQSLDQGLQFLIQYYNGEERAKGNILERFSAQQFPDLHSELNLSSLELGDSALYFCASSVASGANEQFFGPGTRLTVL.